Sequencing of this T cell receptor (beta chain) was carried out in a study of beta chain features in type 1 diabetes. Study-wide background: Age, gender and cell yields were similar between patients and healthy donors.

Study findings and constraints: The question left open here concerned HLA type influencing TCRB rearrangement.

Expressed TCRB transcripts got sequenced, as all isolated RNA was reverse transcribed. The protocol was immunoSEQ multiplex PCR, while the TCRdb copy is restricted to in-frame clones and leaves out a portion. The data show 390,000 or so clones, around 13% seen once. A few counts support this clone. Its matching antigen is unknown. The V gene's germline CDR1 is SQVTM and CDR2 ANQGSEA. CDR3 length: 13 amino acids. V was shortened by 4 bases and J by 2 bases, with 10 bases between the two germline ends. The authors sorted CD4+ naive, central memory, regulatory and stem cell-like memory cells via CD45RO/CCR7/CD25/CD127/CD95/CD27.

V and J are TRBV29-1 and TRBJ2-3, with D possibly matching TRBD1 (5 bases). The TCR comes from a man aged 25 to 45 in good health. The sequenced material came from naive CD4+ T cells from blood. This CDR3 reads CSVVSGATDTQYF. The DNA of the CDR3 is TGCAGCGTTGTGTCTGGGGCCACAGATACGCAGTATTTT.